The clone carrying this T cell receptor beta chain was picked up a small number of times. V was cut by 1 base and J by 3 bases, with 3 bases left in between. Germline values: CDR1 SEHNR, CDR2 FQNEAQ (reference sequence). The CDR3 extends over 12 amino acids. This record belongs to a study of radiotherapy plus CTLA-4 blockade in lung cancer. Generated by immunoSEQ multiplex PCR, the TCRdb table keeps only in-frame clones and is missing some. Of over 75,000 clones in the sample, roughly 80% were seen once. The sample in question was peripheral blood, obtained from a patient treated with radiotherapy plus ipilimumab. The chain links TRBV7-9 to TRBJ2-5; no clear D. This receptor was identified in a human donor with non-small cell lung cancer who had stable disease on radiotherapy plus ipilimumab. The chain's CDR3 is CASSLDEETQYF. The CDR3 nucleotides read TGTGCCAGCAGCTTAGACGAAGAGACCCAGTACTTC.